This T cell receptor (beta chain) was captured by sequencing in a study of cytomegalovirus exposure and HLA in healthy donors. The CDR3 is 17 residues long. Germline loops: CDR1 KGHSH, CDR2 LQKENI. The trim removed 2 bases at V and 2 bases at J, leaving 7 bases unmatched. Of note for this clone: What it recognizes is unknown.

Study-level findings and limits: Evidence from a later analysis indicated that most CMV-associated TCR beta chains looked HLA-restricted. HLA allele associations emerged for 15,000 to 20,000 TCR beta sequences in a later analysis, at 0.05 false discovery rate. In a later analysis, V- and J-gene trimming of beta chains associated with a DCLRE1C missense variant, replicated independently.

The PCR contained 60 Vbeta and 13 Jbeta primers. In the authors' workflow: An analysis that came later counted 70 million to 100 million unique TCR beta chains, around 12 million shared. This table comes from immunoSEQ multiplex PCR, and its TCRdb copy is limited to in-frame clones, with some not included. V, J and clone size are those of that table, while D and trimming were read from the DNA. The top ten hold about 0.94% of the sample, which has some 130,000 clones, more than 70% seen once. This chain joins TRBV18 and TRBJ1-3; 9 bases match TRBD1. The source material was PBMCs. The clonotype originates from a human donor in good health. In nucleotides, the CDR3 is TGTGCCAGCTCACCAAGCGGGACAGGGAGACCTGGAAACACCATATATTTT. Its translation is CASSPSGTGRPGNTIYF.